Below, one T cell receptor (beta chain) is given with its context. This CDR3 spans 16 amino acids. Germline CDR1 is SGDLS and CDR2 is YYNGEE. V dropped 0 bases and J dropped 5; count of bases not matched to a gene: 3. The data derive from a study of T cell changes during pregnancy in multiple sclerosis. The protocol was immunoSEQ multiplex PCR, while the TCRdb copy is restricted to in-frame clones and leaves out a portion. The top ten hold around 20% of the sample, which has about 20,000 clones, approximately 86% seen once. This receptor was taken from a female donor in good health, enrolled as a control in a pregnancy study. The chain carries TRBV9 and TRBJ2-3; 13 nucleotides match TRBD2. The sample in question was CD8+ T cells from peripheral blood mononuclear cells, obtained after pregnancy. CDR3 DNA sequence: TGTGCCAGCAGCGTAGAAACTAGCGGGAGGGTAGATACGCAGTATTTT. This codes for CASSVETSGRVDTQYF.